This TCR beta chain stems from a study of OX40 agonist ivuxolimab in advanced cancers. The CDR3 consists of 17 residues. Germline lookup yields CDR1 SGHAT and CDR2 FQNNGV. V was pared by 5 bases and J by 2 bases, with 21 bases between. Data came from immunoSEQ multiplex PCR; TCRdb stores just in-frame clones and leaves some out. The data show 65,000 to 100,000 clones, 90% seen once. The clonotype was recovered from an adult with an advanced solid tumor such as melanoma, head and neck, liver or kidney cancer. The rearrangement uses TRBV11-2 and TRBJ1-2; D is unresolved. Sequenced here: CD4+ or CD8+ T cells sorted from blood, sampled in a trial of the OX40 agonist ivuxolimab. The CDR3 reads CASSPTSGGVLNYGYTF. For the CDR3, the DNA is TGTGCCAGCAGCCCCACCTCGGGCGGAGTTTTAAACTATGGCTACACCTTC.